The present T cell receptor beta chain was sequenced within a study of monozygotic twins with inflammatory bowel disease (dated 2019 in TCRdb). A note on the overall study: The complete study included approximately 28 monozygotic twin pairs: 19 IBD-discordant Danish pairs and nine German pairs, of which four were IBD-concordant and five were IBD-discordant. The search for disease-associated traits relied mainly on comparing, within discordant pairs, IBD patients with their genetically identical healthy co-twins. Each individual had, on average, about 151 000 unique TCRalpha sequences and 181 000 unique TCRbeta sequences available for analysis. The study at large found these results: Distinction between different T cell subtypes could not be achieved in the analysis. The results gave no support for a single strong signal or clonotype linked to IBD. A decrease in TCRbeta repertoire diversity, as measured by inverse Simpson index, was observed in IBD patients compared with their healthy co-twins. Background noise and inter-individual variability may have been introduced into the repertoires by the differing immunosuppressive treatments among patients. Repertoire similarity did not differ between concordant and discordant twins, possibly due to limited statistical power. IBD patients shared fewer clonotypes with other individuals than healthy twins did, most markedly in patients showing signs of disease activity.

As for this clonotype: The specificity of this receptor is unknown.

Receptor amplification or capture employed 5' RACE. For each TCR library, about 4,000 ng of total RNA was used. For each sample, cDNA synthesis with SMARTScribe reverse transcriptase was split into eight separate reactions. During cDNA synthesis, unique molecular identifiers containing a 6-nucleotide sample barcode were introduced by template switching. TCRalpha and TCRbeta cDNA was amplified in two nested PCRs of around 15 and 9 cycles, and bead purification was carried out after each PCR. Before amplification, the cDNA was treated with uracil DNA-glycosylase and purified using the QIAquick PCR purification kit. The second PCR added Illumina TruSeq-compatible adapters along with sample-specific barcodes. Library quality and concentration were checked on TapeStation and Qubit, and libraries were pooled at 5 to 6.5 ng each. Sequencing of pooled libraries was carried out on an Illumina HiSeq2500 single-index Rapid Run using 2 x 100 bp reads and custom sequencing primers. Per the authors' processing: UMI-based consensus assembly with MiGEC version 1.2.6 was used to correct PCR and sequencing errors. MiXCR version 2.1.1 was used for V(D)J alignment, clonotype assembly and CDR3 extraction. To normalise gene usage, clonotype sharing and MAIT/NKT TCR abundance, the analysis used the top 1000, 10 000 and 20 000 clonotypes per sample. Diversity was computed as the inverse Simpson index with the vegan R package after downsampling to 27 000 UMIs. Paired Mann-Whitney U tests were applied to discordant twin pairs, with Benjamini-Hochberg correction for multiple testing. TCRdb reprocessed the reads into one record per CDR3 protein sequence, lacking DNA. The authors' filters were not applied to this entry. The sample's clone listing holds about 300,000 distinct CDR3 sequences. 5.6% of the sample lies in the top ten.

An approximately 2.5 ml peripheral blood sample was drawn into PAXgene tubes per donor and stored at -80°C. Without any T cell sorting, total RNA was extracted from whole blood using the PAXgene blood miRNA kit on an automated QIAcube. Peripheral blood from monozygotic twin pairs who were concordant or discordant for inflammatory bowel disease underwent deep TCRalpha and TCRbeta repertoire profiling using unique molecular barcoding. Smoking habits were recorded for all twin pairs, and each individual was classified as a current, former or never smoker. The germline V gene yields SGHDN for CDR1 and FVKESK for CDR2. Measured from the cysteine to the phenylalanine, the CDR3 is 16 residues long. No coding sequence is recorded.

The chain is made from TRBV14 and TRBJ1-1. Sequenced sample: blood. The sequence was collected from a human donor with ulcerative colitis or Crohn's disease, or a healthy co-twin of an affected twin (not recorded which). The CDR3 amino acid sequence is: CASSDGWGVVNTEAFF.